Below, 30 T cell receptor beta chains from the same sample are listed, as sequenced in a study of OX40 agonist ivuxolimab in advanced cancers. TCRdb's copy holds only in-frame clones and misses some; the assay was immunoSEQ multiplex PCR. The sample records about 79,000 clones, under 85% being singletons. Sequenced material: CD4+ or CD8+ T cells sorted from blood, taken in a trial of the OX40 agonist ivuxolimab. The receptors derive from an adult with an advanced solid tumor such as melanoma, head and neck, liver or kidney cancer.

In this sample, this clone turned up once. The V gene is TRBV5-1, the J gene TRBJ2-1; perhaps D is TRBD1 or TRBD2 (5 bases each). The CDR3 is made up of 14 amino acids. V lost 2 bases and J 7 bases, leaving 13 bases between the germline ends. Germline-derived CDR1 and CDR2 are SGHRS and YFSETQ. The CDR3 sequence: CASSFSLGTNEQFF. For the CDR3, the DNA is TGCGCCAGCAGCTTCAGCCTGGGGACGAATGAGCAGTTCTTC.

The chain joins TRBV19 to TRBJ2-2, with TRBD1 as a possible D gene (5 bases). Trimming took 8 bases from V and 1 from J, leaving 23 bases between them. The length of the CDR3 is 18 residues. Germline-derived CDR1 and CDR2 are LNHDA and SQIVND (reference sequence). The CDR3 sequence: CASRMTARFFKNTGELFF. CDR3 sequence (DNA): TGTGCCAGTCGAATGACAGCTCGGTTTTTTAAGAACACCGGGGAGCTGTTTTTT.

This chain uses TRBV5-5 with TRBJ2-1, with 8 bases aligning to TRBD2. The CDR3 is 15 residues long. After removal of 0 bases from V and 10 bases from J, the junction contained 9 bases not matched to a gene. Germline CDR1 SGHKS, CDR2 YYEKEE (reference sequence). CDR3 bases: TGTGCCAGCAGCTTGGAAGGACTAGCAGGAGAAGAGCAGTTCTTC. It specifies CASSLEGLAGEEQFF.

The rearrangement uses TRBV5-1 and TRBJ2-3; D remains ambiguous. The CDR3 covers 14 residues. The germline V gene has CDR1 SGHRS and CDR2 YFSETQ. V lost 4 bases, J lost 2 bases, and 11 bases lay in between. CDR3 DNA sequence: TGCGCCAGCAGCCCTCGAGGTCCCACAGATACGCAGTATTTT. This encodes CASSPRGPTDTQYF.

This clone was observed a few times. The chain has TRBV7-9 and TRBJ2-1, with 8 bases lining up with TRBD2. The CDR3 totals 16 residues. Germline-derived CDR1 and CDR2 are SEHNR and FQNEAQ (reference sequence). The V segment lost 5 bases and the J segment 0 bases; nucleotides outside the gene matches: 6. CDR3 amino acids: CASSPTSGSSYNEQFF. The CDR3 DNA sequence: TGTGCCAGCAGCCCAACTAGCGGTAGCTCCTACAATGAGCAGTTCTTC.

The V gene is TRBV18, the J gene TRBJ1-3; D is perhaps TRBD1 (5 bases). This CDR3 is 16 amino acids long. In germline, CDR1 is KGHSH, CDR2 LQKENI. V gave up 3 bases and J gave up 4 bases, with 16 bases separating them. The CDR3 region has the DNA TGTGCCAGCTCACCCCAATCCCACAGGAAAGGAAACACCATATATTTT. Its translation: CASSPQSHRKGNTIYF.

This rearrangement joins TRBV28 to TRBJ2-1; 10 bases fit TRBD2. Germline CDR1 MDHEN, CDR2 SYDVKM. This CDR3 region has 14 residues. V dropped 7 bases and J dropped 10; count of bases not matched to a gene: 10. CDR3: CASTGTSEGGEQFF. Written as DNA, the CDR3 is TGTGCCAGCACCGGGACTAGCGAAGGGGGGGAGCAGTTCTTC. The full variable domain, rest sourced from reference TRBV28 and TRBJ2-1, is DVKVTQSSRYLVKRTGEKVFLECVQDMDHENMFWYRQDPGLGLRLIYFSYDVKMKEKGDIPEGYSVSREKKERFSLILESASTNQTSMYLCASTGTSEGGEQFFGPGTRLTVL.

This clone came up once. The CDR3 nucleotides are TGCGCCAGCAGCCACCACGAAGGGGAATTCGGGGAGCTGTTTTTT. Its translation: CASSHHEGEFGELFF. The rearrangement links TRBV4-3 to TRBJ2-2, with D possibly being TRBD1 (5 bases). V was pared by 3 bases and J by 7 bases, with 15 bases between. The CDR3 sequence is 15 residues long. Germline V CDR1 and CDR2: LGHNA, YSLEER.

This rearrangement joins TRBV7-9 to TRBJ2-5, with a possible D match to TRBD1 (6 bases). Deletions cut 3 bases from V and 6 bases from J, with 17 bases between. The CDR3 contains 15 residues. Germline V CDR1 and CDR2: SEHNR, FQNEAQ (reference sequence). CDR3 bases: TGTGCCAGCAGCTTCGCGACAGGCAGTATGCAGACCCAGTACTTC. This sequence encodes CASSFATGSMQTQYF.

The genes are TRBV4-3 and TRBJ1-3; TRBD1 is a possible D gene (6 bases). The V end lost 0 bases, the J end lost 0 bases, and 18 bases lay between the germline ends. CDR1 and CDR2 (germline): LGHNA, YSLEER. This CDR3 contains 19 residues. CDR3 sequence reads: CASSQDYGGGSYSGNTIYF. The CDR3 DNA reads TGCGCCAGCAGCCAAGATTATGGGGGCGGGAGTTACTCTGGAAACACCATATATTTT.

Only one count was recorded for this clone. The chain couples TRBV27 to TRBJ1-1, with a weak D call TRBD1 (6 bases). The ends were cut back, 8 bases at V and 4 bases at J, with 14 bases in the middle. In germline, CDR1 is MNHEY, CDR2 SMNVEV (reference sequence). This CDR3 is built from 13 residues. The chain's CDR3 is CASSQGLITEAFF. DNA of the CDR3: TGTGCCAGCTCCCAGGGGTTGATCACTGAAGCTTTCTTT.

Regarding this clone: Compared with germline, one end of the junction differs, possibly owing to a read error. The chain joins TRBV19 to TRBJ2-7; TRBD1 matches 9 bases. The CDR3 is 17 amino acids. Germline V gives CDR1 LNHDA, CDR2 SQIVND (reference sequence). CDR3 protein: CASSPRTGVVSSHEQYF. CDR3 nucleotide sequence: TGTGCCAGTAGTCCGAGGACAGGGGTAGTGTCCTCCCACGAGCAGTACTTC. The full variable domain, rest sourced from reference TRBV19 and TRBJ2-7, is DGGITQSPKYLFRKEGQNVTLSCEQNLNHDAMYWYRQDPGQGLRLIYYSQIVNDFQKGDIAEGYSVSREKKESFPLTVTSAQKNPTAFYLCASSPRTGVVSSHEQYFGPGTRLTVT.

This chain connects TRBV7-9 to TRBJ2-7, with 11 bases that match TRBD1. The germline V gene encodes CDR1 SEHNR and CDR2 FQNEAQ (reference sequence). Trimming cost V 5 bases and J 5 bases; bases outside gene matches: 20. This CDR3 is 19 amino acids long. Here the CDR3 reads CASSQRPGQGEVWSNEQYF. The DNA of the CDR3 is TGTGCCAGCAGCCAAAGGCCGGGACAGGGGGAAGTTTGGTCTAACGAGCAGTACTTC.

CDR3 region: CASSHPDAPKNIQYF. The CDR3 coding sequence is TGTGCCAGCTCACACCCTGACGCGCCCAAAAACATTCAGTACTTC. The J gene is TRBJ2-4, the V gene TRBV18; D is uncertain. The CDR3 contains 15 residues. Germline CDR1 KGHSH, CDR2 LQKENI. Trimming shortened V by 4 bases and J by 2 bases, and 12 bases separated the two germline ends.

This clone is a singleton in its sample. CDR3 protein: CASSLAGGSIEQFF. CDR3 nucleotides: TGTGCCAGCAGCTTAGCGGGCGGGAGTATTGAGCAGTTCTTC. V gene TRBV7-2 combines with J gene TRBJ2-1, with 7 nucleotides matching TRBD2. Per germline, CDR1 SGHTA and CDR2 FQGNSA. This CDR3 has 14 residues. V was clipped by 0 bases and J by 9 bases; unmatched bases: 5.

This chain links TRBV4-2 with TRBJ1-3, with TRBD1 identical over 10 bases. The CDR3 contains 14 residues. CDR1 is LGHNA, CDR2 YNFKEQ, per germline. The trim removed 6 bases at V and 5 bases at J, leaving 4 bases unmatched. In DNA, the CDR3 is TGTGCCAGCAGGGGGACAGGGGCCCGAAACACCATATATTTT. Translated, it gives CASRGTGARNTIYF.

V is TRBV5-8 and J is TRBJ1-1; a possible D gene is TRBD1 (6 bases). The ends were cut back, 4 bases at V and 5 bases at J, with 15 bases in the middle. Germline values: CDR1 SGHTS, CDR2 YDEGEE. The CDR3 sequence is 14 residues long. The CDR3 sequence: CASSLPRGWTEAFF. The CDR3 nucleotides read TGTGCCAGCAGCCTTCCGAGGGGGTGGACTGAAGCTTTCTTT.

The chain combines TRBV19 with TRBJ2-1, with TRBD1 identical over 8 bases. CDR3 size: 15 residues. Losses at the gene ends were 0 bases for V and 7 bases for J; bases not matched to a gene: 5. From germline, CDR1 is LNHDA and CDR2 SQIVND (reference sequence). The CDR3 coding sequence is TGTGCCAGTAGTATAGATCGGACAGGGTTGAATGAGCAGTTCTTC. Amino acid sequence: CASSIDRTGLNEQFF.

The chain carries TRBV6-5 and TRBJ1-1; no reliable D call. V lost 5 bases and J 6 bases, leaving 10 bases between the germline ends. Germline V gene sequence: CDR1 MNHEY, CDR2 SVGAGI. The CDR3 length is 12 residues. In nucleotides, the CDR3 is TGTGCCAGCAGTCTGCCTGGGGCTGAAGCTTTCTTT. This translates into CASSLPGAEAFF.

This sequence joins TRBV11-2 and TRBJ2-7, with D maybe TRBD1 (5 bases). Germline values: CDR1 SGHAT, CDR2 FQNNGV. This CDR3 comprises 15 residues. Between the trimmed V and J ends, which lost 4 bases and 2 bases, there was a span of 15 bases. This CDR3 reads CASSSLGRAPYEQYF. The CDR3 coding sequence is TGTGCCAGCAGCTCCTTGGGGCGAGCGCCCTACGAGCAGTACTTC.

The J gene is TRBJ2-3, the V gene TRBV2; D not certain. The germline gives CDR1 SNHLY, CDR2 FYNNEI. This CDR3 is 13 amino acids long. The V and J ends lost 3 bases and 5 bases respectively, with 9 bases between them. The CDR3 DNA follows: TGTGCCAGCAGTGACCGACTTGAAGATACGCAGTATTTT. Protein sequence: CASSDRLEDTQYF.

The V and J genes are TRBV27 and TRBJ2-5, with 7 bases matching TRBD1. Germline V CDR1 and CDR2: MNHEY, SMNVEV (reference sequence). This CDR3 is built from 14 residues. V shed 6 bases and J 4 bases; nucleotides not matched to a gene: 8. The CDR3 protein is CASRTETGSETQYF. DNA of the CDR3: TGTGCCAGCAGGACCGAGACAGGGTCAGAGACCCAGTACTTC.

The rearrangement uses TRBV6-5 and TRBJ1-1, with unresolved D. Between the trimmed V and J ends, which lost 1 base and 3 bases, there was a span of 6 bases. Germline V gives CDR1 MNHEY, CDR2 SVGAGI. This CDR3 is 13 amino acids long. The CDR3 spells CASSYWADTEAFF. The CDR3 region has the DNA TGTGCCAGCAGTTACTGGGCGGACACTGAAGCTTTCTTT.

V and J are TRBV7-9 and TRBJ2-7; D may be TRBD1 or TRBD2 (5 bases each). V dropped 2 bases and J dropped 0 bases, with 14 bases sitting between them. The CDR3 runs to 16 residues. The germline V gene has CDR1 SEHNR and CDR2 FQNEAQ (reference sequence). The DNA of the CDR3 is TGTGCCAGCAGCTTATGGGACGGGACCAGCTCCTACGAGCAGTACTTC. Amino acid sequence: CASSLWDGTSSYEQYF.

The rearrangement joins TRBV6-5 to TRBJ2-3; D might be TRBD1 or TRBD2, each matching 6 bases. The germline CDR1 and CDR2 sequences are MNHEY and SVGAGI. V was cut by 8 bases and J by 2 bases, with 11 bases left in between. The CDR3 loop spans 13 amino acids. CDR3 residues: CASRGPITDTQYF. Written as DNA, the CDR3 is TGTGCCAGCCGGGGGCCCATCACAGATACGCAGTATTTT.

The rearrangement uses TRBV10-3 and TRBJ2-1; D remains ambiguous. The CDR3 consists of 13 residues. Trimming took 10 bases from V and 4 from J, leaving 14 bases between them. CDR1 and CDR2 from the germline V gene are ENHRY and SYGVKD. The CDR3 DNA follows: TGTGCCACCAGAATTGACGGTTACAATGAGCAGTTCTTC. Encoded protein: CATRIDGYNEQFF.

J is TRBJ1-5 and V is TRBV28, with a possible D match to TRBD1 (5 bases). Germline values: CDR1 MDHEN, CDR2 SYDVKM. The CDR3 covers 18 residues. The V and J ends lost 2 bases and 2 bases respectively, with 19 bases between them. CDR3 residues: CASSLVFGREYRNQPQHF. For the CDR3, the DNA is TGTGCCAGCAGTTTAGTTTTCGGCAGGGAATATCGCAATCAGCCCCAGCATTTT. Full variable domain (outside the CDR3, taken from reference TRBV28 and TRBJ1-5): DVKVTQSSRYLVKRTGEKVFLECVQDMDHENMFWYRQDPGLGLRLIYFSYDVKMKEKGDIPEGYSVSREKKERFSLILESASTNQTSMYLCASSLVFGREYRNQPQHFGDGTRLSIL.

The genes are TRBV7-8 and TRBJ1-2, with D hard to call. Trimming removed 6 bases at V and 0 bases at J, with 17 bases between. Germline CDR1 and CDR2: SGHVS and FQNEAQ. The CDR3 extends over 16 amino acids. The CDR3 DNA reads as TGTGCCAGCAGTTCCCAGATGGGCAGCCCTAACTATGGCTACACCTTC. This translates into CASSSQMGSPNYGYTF.

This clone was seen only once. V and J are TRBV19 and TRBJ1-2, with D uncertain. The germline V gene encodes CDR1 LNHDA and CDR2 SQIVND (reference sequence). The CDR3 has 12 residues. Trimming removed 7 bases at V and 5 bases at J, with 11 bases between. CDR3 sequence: CASTEKVYGYTF. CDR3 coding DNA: TGTGCCAGTACCGAAAAGGTGTATGGCTACACCTTC. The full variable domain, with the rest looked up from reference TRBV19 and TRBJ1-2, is DGGITQSPKYLFRKEGQNVTLSCEQNLNHDAMYWYRQDPGQGLRLIYYSQIVNDFQKGDIAEGYSVSREKKESFPLTVTSAQKNPTAFYLCASTEKVYGYTFGSGTRLTVV.

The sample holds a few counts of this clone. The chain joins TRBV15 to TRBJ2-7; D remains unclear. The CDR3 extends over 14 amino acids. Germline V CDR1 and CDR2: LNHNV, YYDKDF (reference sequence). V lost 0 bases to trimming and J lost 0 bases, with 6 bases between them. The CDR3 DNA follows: TGTGCCACCAGCAGAGATGCAAGCTCCTACGAGCAGTACTTC. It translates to CATSRDASSYEQYF. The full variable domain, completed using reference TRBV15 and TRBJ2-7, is DAMVIQNPRYQVTQFGKPVTLSCSQTLNHNVMYWYQQKSSQAPKLLFHYYDKDFNNEADTPDNFQSRRPNTSFCFLDIRSPGLGDTAMYLCATSRDASSYEQYFGPGTRLTVT.